The entry below gives a single T cell receptor (beta chain) sequence along with its context. All donors were Caucasian adults living in Nashville, Tennessee. When samples were unsorted, 70 million to 95 million PBMCs were used for genomic DNA. CDR3 length equals 16 residues. Unmatched junction bases numbered 7, after V lost 0 bases and J lost 3 bases. The germline gives CDR1 SGHRS, CDR2 YFSETQ. This entry comes from a study of shared clonotypes between healthy human individuals. It was on ten immunoSEQ deep assay plates that unsorted PBMC DNA was sequenced. Using immunoSEQ multiplex PCR, the repertoire was profiled, and TCRdb retains in-frame clones only, with some absent. The sample shows around 500,000 clones, around 80% of them seen only once.

Sample: PBMCs. The J gene is TRBJ2-7, the V gene TRBV5-1; 9 nucleotides match TRBD2. This clonotype originated in a woman in her thirties or forties in good health. Some clones in this sample may be carry-over from other donors' samples. Here the CDR3 DNA reads TGCGCCAGCAGCTTGGCCGGTAGTAGCGGGAGCTACGAGCAGTACTTC. It translates to CASSLAGSSGSYEQYF.